These 30 T cell receptor beta chains share one sample of origin, sequenced in a study of T cells in Graves' hyperthyroidism and ophthalmopathy. TCR beta CDR3 regions were amplified from RNA. Researchers ran a first-round RT-PCR on the TCR CDR3 using the HTBI primer set. TCRdb independently ran MiXCR on the multiplex PCR reads; one entry per CDR3 protein. The table records roughly 500,000 distinct CDR3 sequences, 40% to 55% of them present only once. The source material was peripheral blood or thyroid tissue (not recorded which). Source of these receptors: an adult woman with Graves' disease, either hyperthyroidism or ophthalmopathy (not recorded which).

There are a few counts of this clonotype. The chain couples TRBV7-2 to TRBJ2-5; 14 bases match TRBD2. The CDR3 covers 17 residues. CDR1 SGHTA and CDR2 FQGNSA come from the germline V gene. J gave up 0 bases and V 6 bases, and 6 bases lay outside the gene matches. The CDR3 here is CASRTGLAGANQETQYF. CDR3 nucleotides: TGTGCCAGCAGAACGGGACTAGCGGGAGCGAACCAAGAGACCCAGTACTTC. The entire variable domain, with the rest obtained from reference TRBV7-2 and TRBJ2-5, is as follows: GAGVSQSPSNKVTEKGKDVELRCDPISGHTALYWYRQSLGQGLEFLIYFQGNSAPDKSGLPSDRFSAERTGGSVSTLTIQRTQQEDSAVYLCASRTGLAGANQETQYFGPGTRLLVL.

V and J are TRBV24-1 and TRBJ2-7; the D gene is possibly TRBD1 (5 bases). Trimming stripped 1 base from V and 4 bases from J, with 7 bases between. The CDR3 covers 13 residues. Germline V gives CDR1 KGHDR, CDR2 SFDVKD. CDR3 DNA: TGTGCCACCAGTGATTTAAAGGGGTACGAGCAGTACTTC. Amino acids: CATSDLKGYEQYF.

As for this clonotype: Relative to the germline gene, one junction end is altered; a read error may explain this. The chain has TRBV7-6 and TRBJ2-7; perhaps TRBD1 as D (5 bases). CDR1 is SGHVS and CDR2 is FNYEAQ in the germline V gene. CDR3 size: 14 residues. The CDR3 sequence: CASSLGVRAYERYF. CDR3 nucleotide sequence: TGTGCCAGCAGCTTAGGAGTCAGGGCCTACGAGCGGTACTTC.

Many counts were recorded for this clonotype. The V gene is TRBV5-1, the J gene TRBJ2-5, with a tentative D call TRBD2 (5 bases). The CDR3 is made up of 13 amino acids. The germline gives CDR1 SGHRS, CDR2 YFSETQ. The V end was cut by 5 bases, the J end by 5 bases, with 13 bases between. CDR3 in amino acids: CASSKGSGETQYF. In nucleotides, the CDR3 is TGCGCCAGCAGTAAGGGCTCGGGGGAGACCCAGTACTTC. The full variable domain, in which reference TRBV5-1 and TRBJ2-5 provide the parts outside the CDR3, is KAGVTQTPRYLIKTRGQQVTLSCSPISGHRSVSWYQQTPGQGLQFLFEYFSETQRNKGNFPGRFSGRQFSNSRSEMNVSTLELGDSALYLCASSKGSGETQYFGPGTRLLVL.

This clonotype showed up just a few times. V is TRBV20-1 and J is TRBJ1-6, with 7 bases matching TRBD1. The CDR3 has 14 amino acids. Germline lookup yields CDR1 DFQATT and CDR2 SNEGSKA (reference sequence). Trimming took 3 bases from V and 8 from J; bases not matched to a gene: 7. This CDR3 is CSASRTGVHSPLHF. In DNA form, the CDR3 reads TGCAGTGCTAGTAGAACAGGGGTACATTCACCCCTCCACTTT.

The chain links TRBV7-2 to TRBJ1-6, with D hard to call. Trimming removed 5 bases from V and 9 bases from J, with 20 bases in between. From germline, CDR1 is SGHTA and CDR2 FQGNSA. The CDR3 extends over 16 amino acids. CDR3 sequence (DNA): TGTGCCAGCAGCCAACTAGCGGTTAAGGAGATTTCACCCCTCCACTTT. Protein sequence: CASSQLAVKEISPLHF. Combining the CDR3 with reference TRBV7-2 and TRBJ1-6 gives the whole variable domain GAGVSQSPSNKVTEKGKDVELRCDPISGHTALYWYRQSLGQGLEFLIYFQGNSAPDKSGLPSDRFSAERTGGSVSTLTIQRTQQEDSAVYLCASSQLAVKEISPLHFGNGTRLTVT.

Comment on this clonotype: An end of the junction differs from the germline gene, which may be a read error. The gene calls are TRBV10-3 and TRBJ1-1, with D tentatively TRBD1 (5 bases). The CDR3 loop spans 13 amino acids. Germline V lookup: CDR1 ENHRY, CDR2 SYGVKD. CDR3 amino acids: CATSETANTEAFF. CDR3 DNA: TGTGCCACCAGTGAGACAGCGAACACTGAAGCTTTCTTT.

With regard to this clonotype: Given a much more abundant clone one base away, this may be a read error. The J gene is TRBJ1-4, the V gene TRBV14; possibly TRBD1 for D (5 bases). Germline V gene data show CDR1 as SGHDN and CDR2 as FVKESK. This CDR3 is built from 15 residues. As DNA, the CDR3 is TGTGCCAGCAGCCAAGGTATAGGGACTAATAAAAAACTGTTTTTT. Translation gives CASSQGIGTNKKLFF.

The rearrangement joins TRBV29-1 to TRBJ2-7, with TRBD1 matching 8 bases. CDR3 length equals 12 residues. CDR1 is SQVTM and CDR2 is ANQGSEA in the germline V gene. The CDR3 loop is CRRDRISYEQYF. The CDR3 nucleotides read TGCAGGCGGGACAGGATCTCCTACGAGCAGTACTTC.

The V call is TRBV7-9, the J call TRBJ1-2; D is perhaps TRBD1 (6 bases). Germline CDR1 SEHNR, CDR2 FQNEAQ (reference sequence). This CDR3 is 13 amino acids long. Trimming took off 5 bases at V and 7 bases at J, with 14 bases between the two ends. CDR3 protein: CASSEGGESGYTF. The CDR3 DNA is TGTGCCAGCAGCGAAGGGGGGGAATCTGGCTACACCTTC.

This chain connects TRBV6-2 or TRBV6-3 to TRBJ2-7, with 15 bases lining up with TRBD2. CDR3 length: 18 amino acids. J was trimmed by 6 bases and V by 5 bases; bases with no gene match: 14. The germline V gene encodes CDR1 MNHEY and CDR2 SVGEGT. CDR3 protein: CASSVGLAGGPLVSEQYF. For the CDR3, the DNA is TGTGCCAGCAGTGTCGGACTAGCGGGAGGGCCTTTGGTCTCCGAGCAGTACTTC.

The rearrangement links TRBV7-2 to TRBJ2-5, with D possibly being TRBD1 (7 bases). CDR3 length: 14 residues. V was pared by 5 bases and J by 12 bases, with 22 bases between. Germline V gene lookup returns CDR1 SGHTA and CDR2 FQGNSA. CDR3 region: CASSRDSGTGEEYF. For the CDR3, the DNA is TGTGCCAGCAGCCGAGACTCCGGAACAGGGGAGGAGTACTTC. The whole variable domain, filled in from reference TRBV7-2 and TRBJ2-5, reads GAGVSQSPSNKVTEKGKDVELRCDPISGHTALYWYRQSLGQGLEFLIYFQGNSAPDKSGLPSDRFSAERTGGSVSTLTIQRTQQEDSAVYLCASSRDSGTGEEYFGPGTRLLVL.

At least ten counts were recorded for this clonotype. V and J are TRBV6-1 and TRBJ2-7, with a tentative D call TRBD1 (6 bases). The ends were cut back, 3 bases at V and 5 bases at J, with 20 bases in the middle. This CDR3 is 16 amino acids long. Germline V gene lookup returns CDR1 MNHNS and CDR2 SASEGT. The CDR3 region has the DNA TGTGCCAGCAGTGAGCACAGAGGACAGATCCAGGACGAGCAGTACTTC. Encoded protein: CASSEHRGQIQDEQYF.

This clonotype was observed many times. The V gene is TRBV7-3, the J gene TRBJ2-2; D is possibly TRBD1 (7 bases). Trimming removed 5 bases from V and 5 bases from J, with 15 bases in between. This CDR3 contains 15 residues. CDR1 and CDR2 (germline): SGHTA, FQGTGA. The CDR3 reads CASSQTGAGTGELFF. DNA of the CDR3: TGTGCCAGCAGCCAAACAGGGGCGGGGACCGGGGAGCTGTTTTTT.

The rearrangement joins TRBV20-1 to TRBJ1-5, with TRBD1 matching 10 bases. Trimming removed 6 bases from V and 6 bases from J; junction bases left unmatched: 5. Germline V gene lookup returns CDR1 DFQATT and CDR2 SNEGSKA (reference sequence). The CDR3 runs 13 residues. CDR3 protein: CSAKDRGLQPQHF. CDR3 nucleotide sequence: TGCAGTGCAAAAGACAGGGGGCTTCAGCCCCAGCATTTT.

Worth noting for this clonotype: A much more abundant neighbour one base away suggests this may be a read error. CDR3 region: CASRIKRDQPQHF. As DNA, the CDR3 is TGTGCCAGCAGAATTAAGCGGGATCAGCCCCAGCATTTT. The V gene is TRBV6-1, the J gene TRBJ1-5; D is unclear. Deletions cut 6 bases from V and 5 bases from J, with 11 bases between. CDR3 length: 13 amino acids. The germline V gene encodes CDR1 MNHNS and CDR2 SASEGT.

V and J are TRBV30 and TRBJ1-2; D unclear. Germline V gene lookup returns CDR1 GTSNPN and CDR2 SVGIG (reference sequence). Trimming took off 0 bases at V and 5 bases at J, with 4 bases between the two ends. The CDR3 loop spans 11 amino acids. In DNA, the CDR3 is TGTGCCTGGAGTGTCAAGTATGGCTACACCTTC. Protein: CAWSVKYGYTF.

The chain combines TRBV29-1 with TRBJ2-7; D ambiguous. The V gene's germline CDR1 is SQVTM and CDR2 ANQGSEA. V was trimmed by 6 bases and J by 2 bases, leaving 14 bases between them. There are 13 residues in the CDR3. The CDR3 is CSVHLARPYEQYF. The CDR3 bases are TGCAGCGTCCACCTCGCCAGACCCTACGAGCAGTACTTC.

At least ten counts were recorded for this clonotype. The V gene is TRBV20-1, the J gene TRBJ1-2, with D perhaps matching TRBD1 (5 bases). Germline CDR1 and CDR2: DFQATT and SNEGSKA (reference sequence). The CDR3 totals 13 residues. The V end lost 3 bases, the J end lost 8 bases, and 16 bases lay between the germline ends. CDR3 residues: CSASGGAKGGYTF. CDR3 DNA: TGCAGTGCTAGCGGCGGAGCTAAGGGGGGCTACACCTTC.

This clonotype has a handful of counts. V gene TRBV29-1 combines with J gene TRBJ1-1; D not certain. Trimming removed 4 bases at V and 4 bases at J, with 16 bases between. This CDR3 has 14 residues. Germline CDR1 is SQVTM and CDR2 is ANQGSEA. CDR3: CSVGGRLSLTEAFF. In nucleotides, the CDR3 is TGCAGCGTTGGCGGTAGGTTGTCCCTCACTGAAGCTTTCTTT.

The chain couples TRBV2 to TRBJ1-3; 12 bases agree with TRBD1. In germline, CDR1 is SNHLY, CDR2 FYNNEI. The CDR3 spans 19 residues. Germline trimming cut 5 bases from V and 0 bases from J; bases unmatched to any gene: 11. The CDR3 DNA reads TGTGCCAGCAGTTCCCTCGGGACAGGGGGCCGGGGCTCTGGAAACACCATATATTTT. Protein: CASSSLGTGGRGSGNTIYF.

This clonotype is a singleton in its sample. The CDR3 ends on some other residue instead of the conserved phenylalanine or tryptophan, so this is likely a read error. The J gene is TRBJ1-5, the V gene TRBV7-2, with a possible D match to TRBD1 (5 bases). The CDR3 runs to 13 residues. Germline CDR1 is SGHTA and CDR2 is FQGNSA. Trimming pared 7 bases from V and 11 bases from J, leaving 18 bases between. The CDR3: CASTGSGLGAQHC. The DNA of the CDR3 is TGTGCCAGCACCGGATCAGGTTTGGGGGCCCAGCATTGT.

The chain couples TRBV20-1 to TRBJ2-7; 7 bases align to TRBD2. The J call may be faulty, since TRBJ2-5 better matches the DNA end. CDR3 length: 15 residues. From germline, CDR1 is DFQATT and CDR2 SNEGSKA (reference sequence). The CDR3 is CSAGRTRGVQETQYF. CDR3 bases: TGCAGTGCTGGGCGGACTAGAGGGGTCCAAGAGACCCAGTACTTC.

This clonotype was counted a few times. V gene TRBV29-1 combines with J gene TRBJ2-5; D is possibly TRBD1 (5 bases). V was pared by 3 bases and J by 6 bases, with 14 bases between. Germline V gene data show CDR1 as SQVTM and CDR2 as ANQGSEA. This CDR3 region has 13 residues. The CDR3 nucleotides are TGCAGCGTTGAGAAGGGGAATACGAAGACCCAGTACTTC. It yields the protein CSVEKGNTKTQYF.

This clonotype was counted between two and nine times. The chain is built from TRBV7-9 and TRBJ1-2; a possible D gene is TRBD1 (6 bases). Germline V lookup: CDR1 SEHNR, CDR2 FQNEAQ (reference sequence). The CDR3 sequence is 15 residues long. The V and J ends lost 1 base and 3 bases respectively, with 12 bases between them. CDR3: CASSLGQGKHYGYTF. CDR3 in DNA: TGTGCCAGCAGCTTAGGGCAGGGGAAGCACTATGGCTACACCTTC. The complete variable domain, with remaining parts taken from reference TRBV7-9 and TRBJ1-2, reads DTGVSQNPRHKITKRGQNVTFRCDPISEHNRLYWYRQTLGQGPEFLTYFQNEAQLEKSRLLSDRFSAERPKGSFSTLEIQRTEQGDSAMYLCASSLGQGKHYGYTFGSGTRLTVV.

This clonotype was seen more than once but under ten times. The V call is TRBV12-3 or TRBV12-4, the J call TRBJ1-4; no clear D gene. V lost 4 bases, J lost 7 bases, and 16 bases lay in between. There are 15 residues in the CDR3. The chain's CDR3 is CASSSVTGGGEKLFF. The CDR3, as DNA: TGTGCCAGCAGTTCGGTCACGGGAGGCGGTGAAAAACTGTTTTTT.

This chain connects TRBV24-1 to TRBJ1-2; D is unresolved. Trimming pared 4 bases from V and 3 bases from J, leaving 14 bases between. The germline CDR1 and CDR2 sequences are KGHDR and SFDVKD. The CDR3 extends over 15 amino acids. The CDR3 region is CATSEAGREDYGYTF. The CDR3 DNA reads as TGTGCCACCAGTGAAGCCGGGAGGGAGGACTATGGCTACACCTTC.

The chain employs TRBV7-9 and TRBJ1-4; no definite D call. V shed 4 bases and J shed 8 bases, with 20 bases lying between them. The CDR3 loop spans 16 amino acids. Per germline, CDR1 SEHNR and CDR2 FQNEAQ (reference sequence). CDR3 bases: TGTGCCAGCAGCTCCGGTCCTCCCGGGGAGCTGGAAAAACTGTTTTTT. Its translation is CASSSGPPGELEKLFF.

In the case of this clonotype: At one boundary the junction diverges from the germline segment, which might be a read error. The rearrangement joins TRBV6-5 to TRBJ2-3; TRBD2 is a possible D gene (5 bases). The CDR3 is 15 amino acids. Germline loops: CDR1 MNHEY, CDR2 SVGAGI. CDR3 sequence: CAISYRDQRTDTQYF. Here the CDR3 DNA reads TGTGCCATCAGTTACCGTGATCAGCGGACAGATACGCAGTATTTT.

This clonotype appeared many times. The rearrangement links TRBV20-1 to TRBJ2-5; maybe TRBD1 (6 bases). This CDR3 has 15 amino acids. V lost 5 bases to trimming and J lost 7 bases, with 23 bases between them. The V gene's germline CDR1 is DFQATT and CDR2 SNEGSKA (reference sequence). This CDR3 is CSAPRKGQLLRTQYF. CDR3 DNA: TGCAGTGCTCCCCGAAAAGGACAGCTCCTAAGGACCCAGTACTTC.